Listed below are T cell receptor beta chains from one sample, sequenced in a study of beta chain features in type 1 diabetes. Some clones are missing from TCRdb's copy, which holds only in-frame ones; the method was immunoSEQ multiplex PCR. Of a few hundred thousand clones detected, roughly 15% appear once; the ten largest clones hold approximately 0.015%. The sequenced sample was naive CD4+ T cells from blood. These TCRs come from a man younger than 35 with type 1 diabetes. Each CDR3 is given with its conserved first and last residue. D genes are given only for firm matches. Clone size, where shown, is once, few, many, or a class for clones that have expanded.

clone size	V gene	D gene	J gene	CDR3 DNA	CDR3 protein
-	TRBV18	TRBD2	TRBJ2-3	TGTGCCAGCTCTACGGGGACTAGCGGCACAGATACGCAGTATTTT	CASSTGTSGTDTQYF
-	TRBV5-1	TRBD1	TRBJ2-1	TGCGCCAGCAGCTCCTACCAAGTTACAGGGGTCAATGAGCAGTTCTTC	CASSSYQVTGVNEQFF
few	TRBV7-9	-	TRBJ2-5	TGTGCCAGCAGAAATAAATGGGGCAGGGGCAGTCAAGAGACCCAGTACTTC	CASRNKWGRGSQETQYF
-	TRBV11-2	-	TRBJ1-1	TGTGCCAGCAGCTACGACAGCGGGCGGACTGAAGCTTTCTTT	CASSYDSGRTEAFF
-	TRBV11-2	-	TRBJ2-3	TGTGCCAGCAGCTTAGATCGCCCCCGGGGTGATGCTACGCAGTATTTT	CASSLDRPRGDATQYF
-	TRBV30	-	TRBJ1-1	TGTGCCTTCGATCCCCGGCTAGGCCCGAACACTGAAGCTTTCTTT	CAFDPRLGPNTEAFF
-	TRBV15	-	TRBJ2-1	TGTGCCACCAGCATCCGGCTAGACTCCTACAATGAGCAGTTCTTC	CATSIRLDSYNEQFF
-	TRBV5-4	TRBD2	TRBJ2-1	TGTGCCACGGGGACTAGCGGGAGCTCCTACAATGAGCAGTTCTTC	CATGTSGSSYNEQFF
few	TRBV18	TRBD1	TRBJ2-7	TGTGCCAGCTCACCGGGACAGTCGATTGCCTACGAGCAGTACTTC	CASSPGQSIAYEQYF
few	TRBV28	TRBD1	TRBJ2-4	TGTGCCAGCAGTTTGTGGGGGACAGGGGTACACATTCAGTACTTC	CASSLWGTGVHIQYF
-	TRBV29-1	-	TRBJ2-3	TGCAGCGGAACCGGGTTTGGACACACAGATACGCAGTATTTT	CSGTGFGHTDTQYF
-	TRBV7-9	TRBD1	TRBJ2-7	TGTGCCAGCAGCTTAGGTCATCAGGGACAGAGCTACGAGCAGTACTTC	CASSLGHQGQSYEQYF
-	TRBV5-8	TRBD1	TRBJ2-7	TGTGCCAGCAGCTCATGGGACAGGGGCTACGAGCAGTACTTC	CASSSWDRGYEQYF
few	TRBV4-3	-	TRBJ1-4	TGCGCCAGCAGCCACTTCAGGGAGGCTGAAAAACTGTTTTTT	CASSHFREAEKLFF
few	TRBV5-1	-	TRBJ2-7	TGCGCCAGCAGCTTAAGAAGCCCTAGCCCCAGGAGCTATCTATACGAGCAGTACTTC	CASSLRSPSPRSYLYEQYF
few	TRBV6-1	TRBD2	TRBJ2-3	TGTGCCAGCAGCTGGACTAGCGGAACCACAGATACGCAGTATTTT	CASSWTSGTTDTQYF
few	TRBV27	-	TRBJ2-5	TGTGCCAGCAGTTCTCGGAGTATCCAAGAGACCCAGTACTTC	CASSSRSIQETQYF
-	TRBV2	-	TRBJ2-1	TGTGCCAGCAGCCCCGCCCGGGGTTCCTACAATGAGCAGTTCTTC	CASSPARGSYNEQFF
few	TRBV28	TRBD1	TRBJ1-6	TGTGCCTTCGGGGGACAGGGGGCCTCGGCCCTCCACTTT	CAFGGQGASALHF
few	TRBV30	-	TRBJ2-1	TGTGCCTCCTGGACGGGGAACAATGAGCAGTTCTTC	CASWTGNNEQFF
-	TRBV4-3	-	TRBJ2-5	TGCGCCAGCAGCCTAGAAGGGGAACAGGGTGGCCAAGAGACCCAGTACTTC	CASSLEGEQGGQETQYF
-	TRBV7-9	TRBD2	TRBJ2-1	TGTGCCAGCAGTCTCGGACTAGCGGGAGGGCCGAGCTCCTACAATGAGCAGTTCTTC	CASSLGLAGGPSSYNEQFF
few	TRBV18	-	TRBJ1-1	TGTGCCAGCTCACCGCCAGGACACCTGAACACTGAAGCTTTCTTT	CASSPPGHLNTEAFF
few	TRBV7-2	TRBD1	TRBJ2-1	TGTGCCAGCAGCTTCGCGAACAGGGGCGGAAACAATGAGCAGTTCTTC	CASSFANRGGNNEQFF
few	TRBV4-1	-	TRBJ1-5	TGCGCCAGCAGCCAAGATCCAGGGTGGCAGGGCAGCAATCAGCCCCAGCATTTT	CASSQDPGWQGSNQPQHF
few	TRBV7-9	-	TRBJ1-5	TGTGCCAGCAGGGGGGGGAATCAGCCCCAGCATTTT	CASRGGNQPQHF
few	TRBV9	-	TRBJ1-6	TGTGCCAGCAGCGTAGCGGAGTATAATTCACCCCTCCACTTT	CASSVAEYNSPLHF
few	TRBV13	-	TRBJ1-1	TGTGCCAGCAGCCTCAGGAGGGGAACTGAAGCTTTCTTT	CASSLRRGTEAFF
few	TRBV29-1	TRBD1	TRBJ2-3	TGCAGCGAAACCGGGACAGGCACAGATACGCAGTATTTT	CSETGTGTDTQYF
-	TRBV7-9	TRBD2	TRBJ2-7	TGTGCCAGCAGCGCCGGGACTAATTCCCTCGAGCAGTACTTC	CASSAGTNSLEQYF
few	TRBV5-1	TRBD1	TRBJ1-6	TGCGCCAGCAGCGGCGGACAGGAACGGAATTCACCCCTCCACTTT	CASSGGQERNSPLHF
few	TRBV21-1	-	TRBJ2-7	TGTGCCAGCAGCAGCAACTCCGGACTAGTTGGCTACGAGCAGTACTTC	CASSSNSGLVGYEQYF
-	TRBV7-2	-	TRBJ1-3	TGTGCCAGCAGCGGCAGGGGAACTGGAAACACCATATATTTT	CASSGRGTGNTIYF
few	TRBV6-6	-	TRBJ1-5	TGTGCCAGCACGCGGTATAGCAATCAGCCCCAGCATTTT	CASTRYSNQPQHF
-	TRBV7-9	-	TRBJ2-1	TGTGCCAGCAGCCCACGAGGGAGGGAGCAGTTCTTC	CASSPRGREQFF
-	TRBV29-1	-	TRBJ2-3	TGCAGCACTAGAGGACGGAGCACAGATACGCAGTATTTT	CSTRGRSTDTQYF
-	TRBV7-9	-	TRBJ2-1	TGTGCCAGCAGCTTAGCGAGGGGTAGCGGAACCTACAATGAGCAGTTCTTC	CASSLARGSGTYNEQFF
-	TRBV4-1	TRBD1	TRBJ1-1	TGCGCCAGCAGCCAGGACAGGTTGAACACTGAAGCTTTCTTT	CASSQDRLNTEAFF
-	TRBV30	-	TRBJ2-3	TGTGCCTGGAGTCCCGGAGATACGCAGTATTTT	CAWSPGDTQYF
-	TRBV15	-	TRBJ1-1	TGTGCCACCAGCAGAGATCGGAACACTGAAGCTTTCTTT	CATSRDRNTEAFF
-	TRBV28	-	TRBJ2-7	TGTGCCAGCAGTCCCTCGGAGGGGCCTTCTGCTTACGAGCAGTACTTC	CASSPSEGPSAYEQYF
-	TRBV18	TRBD2	TRBJ2-1	TGTGCCAGCCGATCCAGCGGGACGGGGAATGAGCAGTTCTTC	CASRSSGTGNEQFF
few	TRBV10-3	-	TRBJ1-6	TGTGCCATCAGTGAGCGGTTAGAACATAATTCACCCCTCCACTTT	CAISERLEHNSPLHF
-	TRBV18	-	TRBJ2-7	TGTGCCAGCTCACCCGACAGGACGGGCGAGCAGTACTTC	CASSPDRTGEQYF
few	TRBV7-4	-	TRBJ2-1	TGTGCCACATTAGCTCCTATCTACAATGAGCAGTTCTTC	CATLAPIYNEQFF
few	TRBV25-1	-	TRBJ2-7	TGTGCCAGCAGGGCCGCGGGCCCCTCCTACGAGCAGTACTTC	CASRAAGPSYEQYF
once	TRBV5-1	TRBD1	TRBJ2-2	TGCGCCAGCAGCTCAGGACAGGGTAATCCTCCCGGGGAGCTGTTTTTT	CASSSGQGNPPGELFF
-	TRBV7-2	TRBD2	TRBJ2-1	TGTGCCAGCAGCTTTAGCGGGAGCTCCTACAATGAGCAGTTCTTC	CASSFSGSSYNEQFF
few	TRBV18	-	TRBJ2-3	TGTGCCAGCTCAGCAGGACTAAGCACAGATACGCAGTATTTT	CASSAGLSTDTQYF
-	TRBV10-3	-	TRBJ2-4	TGTGCCATCAGTGAGTCGGGACATCGGAGCGACATTCAGTACTTC	CAISESGHRSDIQYF